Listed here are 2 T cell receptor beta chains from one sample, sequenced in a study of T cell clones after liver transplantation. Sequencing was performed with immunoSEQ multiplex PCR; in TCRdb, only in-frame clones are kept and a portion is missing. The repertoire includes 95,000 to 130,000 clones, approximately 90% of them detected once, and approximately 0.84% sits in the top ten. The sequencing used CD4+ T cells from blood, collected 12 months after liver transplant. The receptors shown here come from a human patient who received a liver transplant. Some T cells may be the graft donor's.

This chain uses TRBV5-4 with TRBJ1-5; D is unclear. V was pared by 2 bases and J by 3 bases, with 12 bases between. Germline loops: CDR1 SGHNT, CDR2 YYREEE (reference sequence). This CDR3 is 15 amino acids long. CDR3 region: CASSFRSHSNQPQHF. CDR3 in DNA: TGTGCCAGCAGCTTCCGCAGTCATTCCAATCAGCCCCAGCATTTT.

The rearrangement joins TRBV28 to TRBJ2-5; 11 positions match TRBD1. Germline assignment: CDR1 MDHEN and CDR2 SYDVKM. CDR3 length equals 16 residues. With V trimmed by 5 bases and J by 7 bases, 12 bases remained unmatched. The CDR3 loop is CASSTNGQGALGTQYF. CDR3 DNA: TGTGCCAGCAGTACGAATGGACAGGGGGCCCTTGGGACCCAGTACTTC.